A selection of T cell receptor beta chains follows, all from one sample in a study of CD8+ T cells in alopecia areata. The repertoire was sequenced with immunoSEQ multiplex PCR; TCRdb's copy has only in-frame clones and lacks some. The sample carries about 200,000 clones, more than 55% recorded once. Material: CD8+ T cells sorted from blood. The receptors were gathered from a human donor in good health. Each CDR3 is given with its conserved first and last residue. The D gene is left open where the match is weak. Clone size is not always given. Where it is, it says once, few, many or a class for expanded clones.

.	TRBV5-1	.	TRBJ1-2	CASSLSRENRGYTF	TGCGCCAGCAGCTTGAGCAGGGAAAACCGTGGCTACACCTTC
.	TRBV5-1	.	TRBJ1-2	CASSLQDYYGYTF	TGCGCCAGCAGCTTGCAGGACTACTATGGCTACACCTTC
.	TRBV2	.	TRBJ2-7	CASQGAADEQYF	TGTGCCAGCCAGGGAGCGGCCGACGAGCAGTACTTC
.	TRBV9	.	TRBJ2-6	CASSVSGANVLTF	TGTGCCAGCAGCGTATCCGGGGCCAACGTCCTGACTTTC
few	TRBV29-1	TRBD2	TRBJ2-1	CSVAGGVNNEQFF	TGCAGCGTTGCGGGGGGTGTTAACAATGAGCAGTTCTTC
few	TRBV29-1	.	TRBJ1-1	CSVPLGAPTEAFF	TGCAGCGTCCCCCTGGGGGCACCAACTGAAGCTTTCTTT
.	TRBV29-1	TRBD1	TRBJ1-1	CSLGGQGYTEAFF	TGCAGCCTCGGTGGACAGGGATATACTGAAGCTTTCTTT
few	TRBV23-1	.	TRBJ1-2	CASSHAIYGYTF	TGCGCCAGCAGTCACGCCATCTATGGCTACACCTTC
few	TRBV28	TRBD1	TRBJ2-7	CASSFRGLNYEQYF	TGTGCCAGCAGTTTCAGGGGGCTTAACTACGAGCAGTACTTC
many	TRBV5-5	TRBD2	TRBJ2-2	CASSFPGLVTGELFF	TGTGCCAGCAGCTTCCCGGGACTAGTGACCGGGGAGCTGTTTTTT
.	TRBV2	.	TRBJ1-2	CASSEAYSLGYTF	TGTGCCAGCAGTGAAGCATACAGTCTTGGCTACACCTTC
.	TRBV9	TRBD1	TRBJ1-2	CASSPRDRGLWGYTF	TGTGCCAGCAGCCCCCGGGACAGGGGGCTGTGGGGCTACACCTTC
.	TRBV9	.	TRBJ1-2	CASSLHPNYGYTF	TGTGCCAGCAGCCTCCACCCTAACTATGGCTACACCTTC
.	TRBV27	.	TRBJ2-3	CASSPDFTQRDTQYF	TGTGCCAGCAGTCCGGACTTTACACAGAGGGATACGCAGTATTTT
.	TRBV7-6	.	TRBJ1-2	CASSLLGPGGDGYTF	TGTGCCAGCAGCTTATTAGGGCCCGGGGGCGATGGCTACACCTTC